This TCR beta chain emerged from a study of T cell responses to AZD1222 COVID-19 vaccine. Study-wide results and limits: Following two doses of AZD1222, Spike-specific TCR breadth and depth rose.

The assay was immunoSEQ multiplex PCR, and TCRdb's table has in-frame clones only and misses some. The sample lists about 160,000 clones, more than 70% occurring once. Of note for this clone: What it binds is unknown.

Germline CDR1 reads SGHAT; CDR2 reads FQNNGV. The ends were cut back, 5 bases at V and 13 bases at J, with 15 bases in the middle. CDR3 length: 12 amino acids. This sample comprised peripheral blood, obtained on day 0 of AZD1222 vaccination. The clonotype originates from an adult in good health. The chain carries TRBV11-2 and TRBJ1-5, with D possibly TRBD1 on 6 matching bases. The CDR3: CASSRPGQTQHF. In nucleotides, the CDR3 is TGTGCCAGCAGCCGTCCGGGACAAACTCAGCATTTT. Complete variable domain (other parts from reference TRBV11-2 and TRBJ1-5): EAGVAQSPRYKIIEKRQSVAFWCNPISGHATLYWYQQILGQGPKLLIQFQNNGVVDDSQLPKDRFSAERLKGVDSTLKIQPAKLEDSAVYLCASSRPGQTQHFGDGTRLSIL.